This entry lists 6 T cell receptor beta chains sequenced from one sample in a study of breast tumors, draining lymph nodes, adjacent tissues. TCRdb itself ran the multiplex PCR reads through MiXCR, one entry per CDR3 protein. The sample lists some 250,000 distinct CDR3 sequences, less than 45% occurring once. Breast cancer patients provided tissue from their axillary draining lymph nodes. The specimen sequenced was axillary lymph node tissue. Receptors were obtained from a female donor with breast cancer. Some clones in this sample may be carry-over from other donors' samples.

This sequence joins TRBV5-1 and TRBJ2-4, with D perhaps matching TRBD1 (6 bases). Germline V gene data show CDR1 as SGHRS and CDR2 as YFSETQ. This CDR3 spans 17 amino acids. The V end lost 0 bases, the J end lost 1 base, and 14 bases lay between the germline ends. CDR3 amino acids: CASSLAPGERAKNIQYF. The CDR3 DNA reads as TGCGCCAGCAGCTTGGCCCCAGGGGAGCGGGCCAAAAACATTCAGTACTTC.

Worth noting for this clonotype: A read error may produce the germline difference seen at one junction end. This chain connects TRBV9 to TRBJ2-4; no reliable D call. Looked up from germline, CDR1 is SGDLS and CDR2 is YYNGEE. The CDR3 extends over 14 amino acids. This CDR3 is CASSVDSAKNIQSF. CDR3 nucleotide sequence: TGTGCCAGCAGCGTAGACTCAGCCAAAAACATTCAGTCCTTC.

This clonotype was counted a few times. V and J are TRBV5-1 and TRBJ1-1; D call uncertain. CDR3 size: 14 residues. Trimming pared 4 bases from V and 1 base from J, leaving 11 bases between. Looked up from germline, CDR1 is SGHRS and CDR2 is YFSETQ. CDR3 nucleotide sequence: TGCGCCAGCAGCCTCGGGATTCAGAACACTGAAGCTTTCTTT. This sequence encodes CASSLGIQNTEAFF.

This clonotype was counted at least ten times. The rearrangement joins TRBV6-1 to TRBJ1-2; D gene unclear. V lost 1 base to trimming and J lost 5 bases, with 8 bases between them. The CDR3 has 13 amino acids. The germline V gene encodes CDR1 MNHNS and CDR2 SASEGT. CDR3 coding DNA: TGTGCCAGCAGTGAAGGAACGGGATATGGCTACACCTTC. Amino acid sequence: CASSEGTGYGYTF.

The rearrangement uses TRBV6-5 and TRBJ2-1, with 11 bases fitting TRBD2. V dropped 4 bases and J dropped 7; count of bases not matched to a gene: 15. The CDR3 contains 18 residues. Germline V CDR1 and CDR2: MNHEY, SVGAGI. CDR3 DNA sequence: TGTGCCAGCAGTTCCTCGATACTTAGCGGGGGGGCCCGGAATGAGCAGTTCTTC. Translated, it gives CASSSSILSGGARNEQFF.

This clonotype came up many times. This chain links TRBV6-6 with TRBJ1-3; D gene ambiguous. V dropped 0 bases and J dropped 1 base, with 16 bases sitting between them. The CDR3 has 18 residues. CDR1 and CDR2 (germline): MNHNY, SVGAGI (reference sequence). The CDR3 loop is CASSYSDPGRRSGNTIYF. DNA of the CDR3: TGTGCCAGCAGTTACTCGGATCCGGGGAGAAGGTCTGGAAACACCATATATTTT.